What follows are 27 T cell receptor beta chains derived from one specimen sequenced in a study of radiotherapy plus CTLA-4 blockade in lung cancer. Here immunoSEQ multiplex PCR was the method, and the copy in TCRdb shows in-frame clones only, minus some. The sample consists of about 76,000 clones, under 85% of them appearing once. Here the sequenced sample was peripheral blood, taken from a patient treated with radiotherapy plus ipilimumab. These receptor sequences come from a human donor with non-small cell lung cancer who had stable disease on radiotherapy plus ipilimumab.

V gene TRBV27 combines with J gene TRBJ2-5; D call uncertain. The germline V and J ends were trimmed by 7 bases and 6 bases, with 18 bases remaining between them. This CDR3 comprises 14 residues. Germline V gene sequence: CDR1 MNHEY, CDR2 SMNVEV (reference sequence). The DNA for the CDR3 is TGTGCCAGCAAAGTGGACCGGACGGTGAAGACCCAGTACTTC. Residues: CASKVDRTVKTQYF.

This clone occurred once. The V and J genes are TRBV27 and TRBJ1-6, with 8 bases that match TRBD1. The J segment lost 8 bases and the V segment lost 5 bases, leaving 8 bases of the junction unmatched. Germline V CDR1 and CDR2: MNHEY, SMNVEV (reference sequence). The CDR3 is made up of 15 amino acids. The CDR3 DNA follows: TGTGCCAGCAGTCGGACAGGGACCGGGGATTCACCCCTCCACTTT. It translates to CASSRTGTGDSPLHF.

This rearrangement joins TRBV10-2 to TRBJ2-5; 8 nucleotides match TRBD2. CDR1 is WSHSY and CDR2 is SAAADI in the germline V gene. This CDR3 is built from 14 residues. After removal of 5 bases from V and 5 bases from J, the junction contained 7 bases not matched to a gene. In DNA form, the CDR3 reads TGCGCCAGCAGTTGGTATAGCGGGGCCGAGACCCAGTACTTC. Amino acid sequence: CASSWYSGAETQYF.

The rearrangement links TRBV7-5 to TRBJ2-1; the table's TRBD2 call for D was not verified on the DNA. TRBV7-5 is deemed a pseudogene. The CDR3 is made up of 18 amino acids. CDR3: CVRSLEAGGRTSYNEQFF. The CDR3 DNA reads TGTGTCAGAAGCTTAGAGGCGGGGGGGCGTACATCCTACAATGAGCAGTTCTTC.

The chain links TRBV18 to TRBJ2-1, with TRBD1 identical over 7 bases. This CDR3 is 14 amino acids long. V lost 8 bases to trimming and J lost 5 bases; unmatched junction nucleotides: 9. Germline CDR1 and CDR2: KGHSH and LQKENI. The CDR3 DNA reads TGTGCCAGCATAAGGGGGCTTGCGGACAATGAGCAGTTCTTC. This sequence encodes CASIRGLADNEQFF. Looking up the rest from reference TRBV18 and TRBJ2-1 gives the full variable domain: NAGVMQNPRHLVRRRGQEARLRCSPMKGHSHVYWYRQLPEEGLKFMVYLQKENIIDESGMPKERFSAEFPKEGPSILRIQQVVRGDSAAYFCASIRGLADNEQFFGPGTRLTVL.

CDR3 sequence: CASTTGDSTNEKLFF. Here the CDR3 DNA reads TGTGCCAGTACCACCGGGGATTCAACTAATGAAAAACTGTTTTTT. The rearrangement joins TRBV19 to TRBJ1-4; no clear D gene. CDR1 and CDR2 from the germline V gene are LNHDA and SQIVND (reference sequence). The CDR3 consists of 15 residues. Trimming stripped 7 bases from V and 0 bases from J, with 12 bases between.

This chain connects TRBV18 to TRBJ2-5; D is perhaps TRBD2 (5 bases). The V gene's germline CDR1 is KGHSH and CDR2 LQKENI. This CDR3 has 17 amino acids. V gave up 3 bases and J gave up 1 base, with 18 bases separating them. The CDR3 sequence is CASSPRAQEEGQETQYF. The CDR3 nucleotides read TGTGCCAGCTCACCTAGGGCGCAGGAAGAGGGCCAAGAGACCCAGTACTTC.

CDR3: CASSLLGDRTDTQYF. The CDR3 region has the DNA TGTGCCAGCAGCCTCCTTGGGGATCGCACAGATACGCAGTATTTT. This sequence joins TRBV11-2 and TRBJ2-3; D is ambiguous. The CDR3 extends over 15 amino acids. Trimming left V 5 bases short and J 1 base short, with 13 bases between. Germline V gene sequence: CDR1 SGHAT, CDR2 FQNNGV.

Comment on this clone: At one boundary the junction diverges from the germline segment, which might be a read error. This sequence joins TRBV29-1 and TRBJ1-1; no definite D call. CDR3 length: 12 amino acids. Looked up from germline, CDR1 is SQVTM and CDR2 is ANQGSEA. The CDR3 is CSVQEGVSEAFF. The CDR3 DNA sequence: TGCAGCGTTCAAGAGGGCGTCTCTGAAGCTTTCTTT.

This sequence joins TRBV7-3 and TRBJ2-3; D is uncertain. In germline, CDR1 is SGHTA, CDR2 FQGTGA. Trimming pared 6 bases from V and 9 bases from J, leaving 28 bases between. This CDR3 region has 17 residues. CDR3 sequence (DNA): TGTGCCAGCAGTGACCCCATTCTCGACCCCAAGGATGGAACGCAGTATTTT. This encodes CASSDPILDPKDGTQYF.

This clone appeared a few times. This chain joins TRBV7-3 and TRBJ2-1; TRBD1 matches at 9 bases. Germline trimming cut 5 bases from V and 0 bases from J; bases unmatched to any gene: 8. Germline assignment: CDR1 SGHTA and CDR2 FQGTGA. The CDR3 sequence is 17 residues long. This chain's CDR3 is CASSITGGRGSYNEQFF. The CDR3 coding sequence is TGTGCCAGCAGCATTACAGGGGGCAGAGGCTCCTACAATGAGCAGTTCTTC.

The rearrangement uses TRBV14 and TRBJ1-6; TRBD1 agrees at 10 bases. Germline lookup yields CDR1 SGHDN and CDR2 FVKESK. Trimming at V came to 5 bases and at J to 10 bases, leaving 11 bases not matched to a gene. This CDR3 has 16 residues. CDR3 nucleotides: TGTGCCAGCAGCTCAACCGGGACAGGGGTTAGGTCACCCCTCCACTTT. Translating it yields CASSSTGTGVRSPLHF. Based on the CDR3 plus reference TRBV14 and TRBJ1-6, the full variable domain is EAGVTQFPSHSVIEKGQTVTLRCDPISGHDNLYWYRRVMGKEIKFLLHFVKESKQDESGMPNNRFLAERTGGTYSTLKVQPAELEDSGVYFCASSSTGTGVRSPLHFGNGTRLTVT.

CDR3: CASSLATTNTEAFF. The DNA of the CDR3 is TGTGCCAGTAGCCTCGCCACCACGAACACTGAAGCTTTCTTT. This chain uses TRBV19 with TRBJ1-1; D gene unclear. This CDR3 is built from 14 residues. Between the trimmed V and J ends, which lost 6 bases and 1 base, there was a span of 12 bases. Germline CDR1 LNHDA, CDR2 SQIVND (reference sequence).

J is TRBJ1-4 and V is TRBV7-2; no clear D. CDR1 and CDR2 from the germline V gene are SGHTA and FQGNSA. The V and J ends lost 5 bases and 2 bases respectively, with 6 bases between them. This CDR3 spans 13 amino acids. Written as DNA, the CDR3 is TGTGCCAGCAGCGTTAGTACTAATGAAAAACTGTTTTTT. This gives the protein CASSVSTNEKLFF.

The V call is TRBV9, the J call TRBJ2-6, with D maybe TRBD2 (5 bases). Trimming took off 4 bases at V and 2 bases at J, with 10 bases between the two ends. The CDR3 has 15 residues. Germline V gives CDR1 SGDLS, CDR2 YYNGEE. The DNA for the CDR3 is TGTGCCAGCAGCAAAATTAGCGCTGGGGCCAACGTCCTGACTTTC. The encoded protein is CASSKISAGANVLTF.

The chain uses TRBV6-6 and TRBJ2-6; D unresolved. Deletions cut 1 base from V and 0 bases from J, with 4 bases between. CDR1 MNHNY and CDR2 SVGAGI come from the germline V gene (reference sequence). CDR3 length: 15 residues. The CDR3 reads CASSYWISGANVLTF. CDR3 sequence (DNA): TGTGCCAGCAGTTACTGGATCTCTGGGGCCAACGTCCTGACTTTC.

The chain combines TRBV11-2 with TRBJ1-6; TRBD1 is a possible D gene (6 bases). V lost 2 bases to trimming and J lost 0 bases, with 14 bases between them. The V gene's germline CDR1 is SGHAT and CDR2 FQNNGV. The CDR3 extends over 18 amino acids. CDR3 loop: CASSLYGTGSSYNSPLHF. DNA for the CDR3: TGTGCCAGCAGCTTATATGGAACAGGGAGCTCCTATAATTCACCCCTCCACTTT.

The sample holds one count of this clone. The chain couples TRBV10-3 to TRBJ2-1, with TRBD2 matching over 12 bases. CDR1 and CDR2 (germline): ENHRY, SYGVKD. The V gene end was trimmed by 4 bases and the J gene end by 4 bases; junction bases not matched to a gene: 11. This CDR3 has 18 amino acids. The CDR3 reads CAISGPPNLAGGYNEQFF. CDR3 DNA: TGTGCCATCAGTGGGCCGCCCAATCTAGCGGGGGGGTACAATGAGCAGTTCTTC.

This chain connects TRBV7-2 to TRBJ1-2; D call uncertain. The CDR3 runs to 12 residues. Germline values: CDR1 SGHTA, CDR2 FQGNSA. The V end was cut by 2 bases, the J end by 7 bases, with 8 bases between. CDR3 DNA: TGTGCCAGCAGCTTATTAAGGGTTGGCTACACCTTC. Translation gives CASSLLRVGYTF.

V gene TRBV18 combines with J gene TRBJ2-5, with no clear D. The J call is uncertain, as TRBJ2-7 better fits the DNA end. This CDR3 is built from 13 residues. Per germline, CDR1 KGHSH and CDR2 LQKENI. The CDR3, as DNA: TGTGCCAGCGCACTCAATACAGAGTACGAGCAGTACTTC. Protein sequence: CASALNTEYEQYF.

This chain links TRBV25-1 with TRBJ2-2; TRBD1 aligns across 7 bases. Germline loops: CDR1 MGHDK, CDR2 SYGVNS. The CDR3 length is 15 residues. Losses at the gene ends were 11 bases for V and 0 bases for J; bases not matched to a gene: 9. The CDR3 reads CAGQGVGTNTGELFF. The CDR3 region has the DNA TGTGCCGGCCAGGGGGTCGGGACGAACACCGGGGAGCTGTTTTTT.

The rearrangement joins TRBV19 to TRBJ1-3; D gene uncertain. The CDR3 spans 13 residues. V was cut by 7 bases and J by 0 bases, with 7 bases left in between. Germline V lookup: CDR1 LNHDA, CDR2 SQIVND (reference sequence). The CDR3 loop is CASTSDSGNTIYF. The CDR3 DNA follows: TGTGCCAGTACCTCAGACTCTGGAAACACCATATATTTT.

The chain combines TRBV28 with TRBJ2-7; D ambiguous. The CDR3 runs to 14 residues. Per germline, CDR1 MDHEN and CDR2 SYDVKM. V was pared by 3 bases and J by 1 base, with 10 bases between. CDR3 bases: TGTGCCAGCAGTTTGGAGAGGATATCCTACGAGCAGTACTTC. Its translation is CASSLERISYEQYF.

V gene TRBV10-3 combines with J gene TRBJ1-4; TRBD1 aligns across 7 bases. This CDR3 is built from 12 residues. The germline V gene encodes CDR1 ENHRY and CDR2 SYGVKD. V dropped 10 bases and J dropped 7; count of bases not matched to a gene: 6. The chain's CDR3 is CAKGQKTEKLFF. The CDR3 nucleotides read TGTGCCAAGGGACAGAAAACTGAAAAACTGTTTTTT.

The V and J genes are TRBV19 and TRBJ2-1; D call uncertain. This CDR3 has 13 amino acids. The germline V gene has CDR1 LNHDA and CDR2 SQIVND (reference sequence). The V and J ends lost 5 bases and 7 bases respectively, with 12 bases between them. The CDR3 is CASSSSLRNEQFF. DNA of the CDR3: TGTGCCAGTAGTTCCTCCCTACGGAATGAGCAGTTCTTC.

The chain is built from TRBV7-3 and TRBJ1-6, with TRBD1 identical over 7 bases. Germline V gene lookup returns CDR1 SGHTA and CDR2 FQGTGA. This CDR3 contains 14 residues. V trimming: 4 bases; J trimming: 6 bases; junction bases outside the gene matches: 3. The CDR3 DNA is TGTGCCAGCAGCTCGGGGACAGCTAATTCACCCCTCCACTTT. Its protein product is CASSSGTANSPLHF. Variable domain in full (rest from reference TRBV7-3 and TRBJ1-6): GAGVSQTPSNKVTEKGKYVELRCDPISGHTALYWYRQSLGQGPEFLIYFQGTGAADDSGLPNDRFFAVRPEGSVSTLKIQRTERGDSAVYLCASSSGTANSPLHFGNGTRLTVT.

The chain recombines TRBV27 with TRBJ2-7; no clear D. CDR3 length equals 16 residues. CDR1 and CDR2 (germline): MNHEY, SMNVEV (reference sequence). V was clipped by 5 bases and J by 7 bases, with 24 bases between them. CDR3 region: CASSTTGVGVSREQYF. The CDR3 DNA reads TGTGCCAGCAGTACAACTGGGGTTGGGGTTAGCAGGGAGCAGTACTTC.